This TCR beta chain was retrieved from a study of cytomegalovirus exposure and HLA in healthy donors (dated by TCRdb to 2016 to 2017). A note on the overall study: According to an earlier analysis of 450 to 650 of the donors, about 190 million T cells yielded over 90 million unique TCR beta sequences and about 300 Gb of sequence data. In an earlier analysis of 587 of the donors, high-throughput TCR beta sequencing was used to judge whether each TCR beta V gene segment behaved as functional or pseudogenic. A later analysis re-analyzed previously published TCR beta repertoires from about 730 donors and added high-resolution HLA genotyping to study TCR occurrence patterns. To predict cytomegalovirus infection status, the study brought together high-throughput TCR immunosequencing, statistical association of individual TCRs with disease status, and machine learning. Typing coverage varied by locus: roughly 629-640 donors for A, B, C, DRB1 and DQB1; roughly 520 for DQA1; about 600 for DPA1; roughly 450 for DPB1. Both class I and class II loci were covered by HLA typing, at four-digit resolution. An early release covering just under 650 HLA-typed donors comprised about 300 gigabases of sequencing data and around 80 million unique TCR sequences. Rather than drawing on any new phenotypic data, the later analysis identified candidate immune exposures from TCR beta sequences and the way those sequences occurred across donors. Because of strong linkage in the cohort, roughly five DR-DQ haplotypes were treated as single units for association and clustering. The genetic ancestry cluster associated with self-reported Caucasian donors included approximately 85% of the approximately 400 genotyped donors. All discovery cohort repertoires had been generated using a single sequencing platform. Among about 400 genotyped donors of the cohort, an average of around 250,000 unique TCR beta nucleotide sequences was sequenced per donor, of which about 19% were non-productive. Besides the first cohort of 550 to 750 subjects, a separate validation cohort made up of 120 different subjects was used. A later genetic analysis took genome-wide SNP genotypes for about 55% of the roughly 700 donors and used that subset as a discovery cohort. Alongside the repertoire data, information on donor age, sex, ethnicity and CMV serostatus was compiled. The study aimed to test whether signatures of past pathogen exposure could be identified by cataloging public T cell receptors. The study used immunosequencing to profile the T cell repertoires of approximately 690 subjects and linked those repertoires to cytomegalovirus serostatus. Paper-wide results and their limitations: The only immune exposure information available for the cohort was CMV serostatus. In a later genetic analysis, fewer N-insertions in productive TCRs were reported among donors in an Asian-associated ancestry cluster than the approximately 670-donor mean. A later analysis reported that several top co-occurrence clusters appeared linked to parvovirus B19, influenza, CMV and Epstein-Barr virus. The authors suggested that the approach could potentially be extended to other disease states and immunological phenotypes. The earlier analysis of 587 of the donors excluded 15 to 20 rarely observed V segments, including chromosome 9 orphons, because counts were too low. The sequencing pipeline was judged likely to have produced a cluster of highly shared sequence variants as a technical artifact. When HLA alleles, especially DR and DQ, strongly co-occurred, attributing TCR associations to individual alleles was difficult. The classifier was reported to diagnose cytomegalovirus status with high specificity and sensitivity in both the original cohort and the validation cohort. A later genetic analysis associated a missense DCLRE1C variant with V-gene and J-gene trimming of TCR beta chains, and an independent cohort replicated the association. Because HLA typing was missing for some donors at each locus, association tests included only the typed subset. In a later analysis, HLA-associated TCR beta chains were found to be more clonally expanded and to have lower generation probabilities than equally common non-associated chains. A later analysis associated 15,000 to 20,000 TCR beta sequences with specific HLA alleles at a false discovery rate of 0.05. A further reported finding was that TCR beta sequences accurately predicted the HLA-A and HLA-B alleles for most subjects in the first cohort. The study listed approximately 150 TCR beta chains as associated with cytomegalovirus. In vitro tests confirmed that a few of the cytomegalovirus-associated TCR beta chains recognize cytomegalovirus antigens. Roughly uniform sequencing depth across donors was assumed in presence/absence analyses, although this assumption may not hold. In this cohort, only TCR beta chains were sequenced, and detectable features were limited by the absence of alpha or paired-chain data. While some public TCRs were present in many individuals, most TCR sequences turned up only very rarely across donors. Correlated functional status among segregating V segments might be attributable to linkage disequilibrium, but an unknown experimental factor could not be ruled out. Broadly in line with IMGT annotations, most TCR beta V segments showed up in productive rearrangements about 87% or about 30% of the time in an earlier analysis of 450 to 750 of the donors. In a later analysis, most CMV-associated TCR beta chains were found to appear HLA-restricted, with HLA associations seemingly driven largely by CMV exposure. In a later analysis, TCR association rates were found to vary across HLA loci, with the most associated TCRs seen for DRB1 alleles and the fewest for HLA-C alleles. Some IMGT-functional V segments, including TRBV6-2 and TRBV6-3, could not be distinguished by the 87-base-pair reads and were therefore excluded.

The germline V gene (reference sequence) specifies MNHEY as CDR1 and SMNVEV as CDR2. The CDR3 holds 13 amino acids from the cysteine to the phenylalanine. The CDR3 DNA has 39 bases and is translated from base 1. V is pruned by 5 bases and J by 7 bases, leaving 5 bases of the junction without a gene match. The cohort comprised around 700 healthy bone marrow donors. Cohort members were all nominally healthy when sampled, although unrecorded immune exposures were likely present. The donor was CMV seronegative and was included in the group of about 350 seronegative cohort members. Every donor gave a peripheral blood sample, and the peripheral blood mononuclear cells from that sample were used for TCR beta sequencing. Genomic DNA extraction from the blood cell samples was performed with the Qiagen DNeasy Blood Extraction Kit. Library preparation was by the immunoSEQ multiplex PCR assay. For the multiplex PCR, a mixture combining 60 forward primers for TCR Vbeta segments and 13 reverse primers for TCR Jbeta segments was used. The CDR3 region of rearranged TCR beta genes was amplified from genomic DNA with a multiplex PCR assay. The Illumina HiSeq System was used to sequence the amplified TCR beta libraries as 87-base-pair reads. On the study's bioinformatics: Across the 700 or so repertoires, a later analysis counted some 80 million unique TCR beta chains, some 11 million of which were shared by at least two donors. To remove PCR and sequencing errors, raw reads were error-corrected and collapsed into unique sequences using a nearest-neighbor algorithm that merged closely related sequences. To assign V, D and J gene segments, CDR3 sequences were aligned to IMGT reference sequences. Each retained sequence needed at least a six-nucleotide match to both a V gene segment and a J gene segment. Rearrangements were classified as productive when the CDR3 lacked stop codons and remained in frame with V and J, and all other rearrangements were classified as non-productive. Following IMGT convention, CDR3 was defined as the stretch from the second conserved V-encoded cysteine to the conserved J-encoded phenylalanine. Sequences without an unambiguous match to a single V gene segment were excluded from the earlier analysis of over 500 of the donors. An earlier analysis of 587 of the donors classified V segments as functional when productive rearrangements were above 56.7% and as segregating when the standard deviation between donors was above 5%. A statistical classification framework was built for diagnosing cytomegalovirus status from the catalog of TCR beta chain sequences. A later analysis assigned V and J genes by comparing TCR nucleotide sequences with IMGT/GENE-DB human TR gene sequences. Using the TCRdist pipeline, a later analysis assigned CDR3 sequences along with most-parsimonious VDJ recombination scenarios. In a later analysis, each TCR beta chain was defined by its CDR3 amino acid sequence together with its V-gene family, and reads without a unique V-gene family were excluded. As a way to deal with suspected cross-contamination and a sequencing artifact, a later analysis dropped hundreds of nucleotide sequences that were highly shared and had low generation probability. In a later analysis, a clonal expansion index was calculated for each public chain from normalized within-repertoire ranks of inferred template counts. A later analysis computed generation probabilities with a VDJ recombination model fitted to out-of-frame rearrangements, and checked the results against IGoR. In a later analysis, hypergeometric tests were used to score TCR-TCR, TCR-HLA and TCR-CMV co-occurrence, with a repertoire-size bias correction applied to TCR pairs. A later analysis estimated false discovery rates by permuting HLA or CMV assignments 20 times. In a later analysis, co-occurring TCRs were grouped with DBSCAN, and TCRdist sequence similarity was added when clustering was performed within HLA-allele-positive subsets. Repertoires with fewer than 30,000 or more than 120,000 public chains were left out of co-occurrence clustering, as were five repertoires with anomalous nucleotide sharing. Entries here come from immuneACCESS through TCRdb and include only in-frame sequences with V and J called. Some clones fail to appear in such tables; in the studies checked, an unresolved V gene covers under half of the shortfall, and the cause of the remainder is unknown. For V, J and clone size, that table is used; D and trimming come from the DNA. This sample's table carries 95,000 to 150,000 clones. The ten largest clonotypes hold more than 3% of the sample.

As to this clone: Its antigen is currently not known.

Sequencing was performed on PBMCs. The clonotype originates from a man between 18 and 35 years old in good health and CMV-seronegative. This receptor chain uses TRBV27 and TRBJ1-5; 7 middle bases align to TRBD1. The DNA reads TGTGCCAGCAGTCAACAGGGGCGGCAGCCCCAGCATTTT. Its protein reads: CASSQQGRQPQHF.